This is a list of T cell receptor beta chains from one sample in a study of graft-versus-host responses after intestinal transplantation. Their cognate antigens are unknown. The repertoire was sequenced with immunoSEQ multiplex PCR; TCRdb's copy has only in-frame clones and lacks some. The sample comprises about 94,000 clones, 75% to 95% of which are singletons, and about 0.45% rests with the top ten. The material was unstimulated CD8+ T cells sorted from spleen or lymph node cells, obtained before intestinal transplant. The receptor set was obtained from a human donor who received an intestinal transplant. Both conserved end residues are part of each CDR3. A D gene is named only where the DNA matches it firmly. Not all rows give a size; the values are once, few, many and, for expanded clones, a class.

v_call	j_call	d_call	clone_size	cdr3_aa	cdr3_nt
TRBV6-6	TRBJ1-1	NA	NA	CASRTGTEAFF	TGTGCCAGCAGAACAGGGACGGAAGCTTTCTTT
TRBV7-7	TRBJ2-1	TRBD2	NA	CASSSGLGRNEQFF	TGTGCCAGCAGCTCTGGACTAGGCCGTAATGAGCAGTTCTTC
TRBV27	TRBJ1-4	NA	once	CASSLLSSNHEKLFF	TGTGCCAGCAGCCTTCTTAGTAGCAATCATGAAAAACTGTTTTTT
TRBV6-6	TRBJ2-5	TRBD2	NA	CASSSLAGGSETQYF	TGTGCCAGCAGTTCACTAGCGGGAGGTTCGGAGACCCAGTACTTC
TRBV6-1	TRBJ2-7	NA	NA	CASSGYGREQYF	TGTGCCAGCAGTGGGTATGGGAGGGAGCAGTACTTC
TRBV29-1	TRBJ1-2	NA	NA	CSVIPEDYGYTF	TGCAGCGTTATACCAGAGGACTATGGCTACACCTTC
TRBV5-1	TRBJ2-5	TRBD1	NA	CASSLGTGLETQYF	TGCGCCAGCAGCTTGGGGACAGGGTTGGAGACCCAGTACTTC
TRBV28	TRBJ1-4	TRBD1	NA	CASRGRGIEKLFF	TGTGCCAGCAGGGGCAGGGGGATTGAAAAACTGTTTTTT
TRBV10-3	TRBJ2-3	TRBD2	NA	CAISHPTGGAADTQYF	TGTGCCATCAGCCACCCTACGGGGGGGGCCGCAGATACGCAGTATTTT
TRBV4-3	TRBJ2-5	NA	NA	CASSQDGAQGRETQYF	TGCGCCAGCAGCCAAGATGGGGCACAGGGTCGGGAGACCCAGTACTTC
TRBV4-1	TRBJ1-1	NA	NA	CASSSGDNTEAFF	TGCGCCAGCAGTTCAGGGGATAACACTGAAGCTTTCTTT
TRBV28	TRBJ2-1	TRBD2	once	CASSPPRASGYNEQFF	TGTGCCAGCAGTCCGCCGAGGGCTAGCGGATACAATGAGCAGTTCTTC
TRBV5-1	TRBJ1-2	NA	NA	CASSLALETTNYGYTF	TGCGCCAGCAGCTTGGCCTTGGAGACTACTAACTATGGCTACACCTTC
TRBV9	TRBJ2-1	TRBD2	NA	CASSVETGLAGKEQFF	TGTGCCAGCAGCGTAGAAACAGGGCTAGCGGGTAAGGAGCAGTTCTTC
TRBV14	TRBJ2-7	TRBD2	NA	CASSLGSGGIYEQYF	TGTGCCAGCAGCCTCGGCAGCGGGGGTATCTACGAGCAGTACTTC
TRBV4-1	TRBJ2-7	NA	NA	CASSQVSGPYEQYF	TGCGCCAGCAGCCAAGTGAGCGGCCCCTACGAGCAGTACTTC
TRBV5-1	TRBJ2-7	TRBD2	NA	CASSPTSGNYEQYF	TGCGCCAGCAGCCCAACGAGCGGGAATTACGAGCAGTACTTC
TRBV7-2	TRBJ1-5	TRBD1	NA	CASSLVGQGQPQHF	TGTGCCAGCAGCTTAGTGGGACAGGGACAGCCCCAGCATTTT
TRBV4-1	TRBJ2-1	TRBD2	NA	CASSLGLGDGLEQFF	TGCGCCAGCAGCCTGGGACTAGGCGATGGACTTGAGCAGTTCTTC
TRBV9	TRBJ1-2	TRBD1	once	CASSPGTEIYGYTF	TGTGCCAGCAGCCCGGGGACAGAAATCTATGGCTACACCTTC
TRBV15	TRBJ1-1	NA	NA	CATSRDTGINTEAFF	TGTGCCACCAGCAGAGATACAGGGATAAATACTGAAGCTTTCTTT
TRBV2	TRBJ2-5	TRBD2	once	CASSESGRAIETQYF	TGTGCCAGCAGTGAAAGCGGGAGGGCCATAGAGACCCAGTACTTC
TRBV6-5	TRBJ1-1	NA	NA	CATERGTEAFF	TGTGCCACCGAGCGGGGGACTGAAGCTTTCTTT
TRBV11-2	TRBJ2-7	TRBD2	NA	CASRYTGLASHEQYF	TGTGCCAGCAGATATACGGGACTAGCGTCCCACGAGCAGTACTTC
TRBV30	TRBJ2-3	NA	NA	CAWSVGRGTDTQYF	TGTGCCTGGAGTGTAGGCAGGGGAACAGATACGCAGTATTTT
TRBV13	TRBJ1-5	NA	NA	CASSDSGENQPQHF	TGTGCCAGCAGCGACTCGGGAGAGAATCAGCCCCAGCATTTT
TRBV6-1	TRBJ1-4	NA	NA	CASSRGGDYEKLFF	TGTGCCAGCAGTAGGGGTGGGGATTATGAAAAACTGTTTTTT
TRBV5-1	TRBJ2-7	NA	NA	CASSYGHLKLSYEQYF	TGCGCCAGCAGCTATGGACACTTGAAATTAAGCTACGAGCAGTACTTC
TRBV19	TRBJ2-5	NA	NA	CASSIVAGPGETQYF	TGTGCCAGTAGTATAGTTGCGGGGCCTGGGGAGACCCAGTACTTC
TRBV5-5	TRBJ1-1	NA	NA	CASSLGAGATEAFF	TGTGCCAGCAGCTTGGGAGCGGGTGCCACTGAAGCTTTCTTT
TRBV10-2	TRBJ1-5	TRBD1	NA	CASSEDRVENQPQHF	TGCGCCAGCAGTGAAGACAGGGTCGAGAATCAGCCCCAGCATTTT
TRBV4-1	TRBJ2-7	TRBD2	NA	CASSQRAGGIYEQYF	TGCGCCAGCAGCCAAAGAGCGGGAGGGATCTACGAGCAGTACTTC
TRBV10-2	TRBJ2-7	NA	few	CASSYRETALSEQYF	TGCGCCAGCAGCTACCGGGAGACGGCTCTCTCCGAGCAGTACTTC
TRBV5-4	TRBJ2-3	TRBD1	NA	CASSWDRGHYTQYF	TGTGCCAGCAGCTGGGACAGGGGACACTATACGCAGTATTTT
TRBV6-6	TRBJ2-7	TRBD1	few	CASRQGTYEQYF	TGTGCCAGCAGACAGGGGACCTACGAGCAGTACTTC
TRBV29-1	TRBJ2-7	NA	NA	CSVEWGVGYEQYF	TGCAGCGTTGAATGGGGCGTTGGCTACGAGCAGTACTTC
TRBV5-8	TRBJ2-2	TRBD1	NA	CASSFRDRVNTGELFF	TGTGCCAGCAGCTTCCGGGACAGGGTAAACACCGGGGAGCTGTTTTTT
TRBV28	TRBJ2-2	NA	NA	CASGGFTNTGELFF	TGTGCCAGCGGCGGTTTCACGAACACCGGGGAGCTGTTTTTT
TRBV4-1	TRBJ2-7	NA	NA	CASSQDRVGTYEQYF	TGCGCCAGCAGCCAAGATCGCGTCGGGACCTACGAGCAGTACTTC
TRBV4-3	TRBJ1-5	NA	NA	CASSQEFGAANQPQHF	TGCGCCAGCAGCCAAGAGTTTGGGGCCGCCAATCAGCCCCAGCATTTT
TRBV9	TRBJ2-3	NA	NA	CASSAAGLLSGDTQYF	TGTGCCAGCAGCGCCGCCGGGCTCCTAAGCGGAGATACGCAGTATTTT
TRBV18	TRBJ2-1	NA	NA	CASSPALASYNEQFF	TGTGCCAGCTCACCCGCCCTAGCGTCCTACAATGAGCAGTTCTTC
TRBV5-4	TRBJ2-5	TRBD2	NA	CASSLLAEETQYF	TGTGCCAGCAGCTTGCTAGCGGAAGAGACCCAGTACTTC
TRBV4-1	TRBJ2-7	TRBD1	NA	CASSPKRGQVRSYEQYF	TGCGCCAGCAGCCCGAAAAGGGGACAGGTTCGCTCCTACGAGCAGTACTTC
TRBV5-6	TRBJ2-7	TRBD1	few	CASSPGTGNYEQYF	TGTGCCAGCAGCCCCGGGACAGGCAACTACGAGCAGTACTTC
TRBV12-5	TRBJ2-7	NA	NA	CAAWTAEGDPGNEQYF	TGTGCTGCATGGACAGCCGAAGGTGATCCGGGAAACGAGCAGTACTTC
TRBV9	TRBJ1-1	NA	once	CASSPPGDTEAFF	TGTGCCAGCAGTCCCCCGGGGGACACTGAAGCTTTCTTT